These 9 T cell receptor beta chains share one sample of origin, sequenced in a study of T cell repertoires in cytomegalovirus infection. TCRdb analysed the reads with MiXCR anew, one entry per CDR3 protein. This sample has hundreds of thousands of distinct CDR3 sequences; about a third occur once, and the top ten carry approximately 13%. The specimen was PBMCs. The origin of the receptors is a human donor in good health (CMV status not recorded). Some clones in this sample may be carry-over from other donors' samples.

This clonotype was seen only a few times. This rearrangement joins TRBV9 to TRBJ2-1; a possible D gene is TRBD2 (6 bases). V was trimmed by 3 bases and J by 13 bases, leaving 20 bases between them. Per the germline V gene, CDR1 is SGDLS and CDR2 is YYNGEE. This CDR3 is 14 amino acids long. As DNA, the CDR3 is TGTGCCAGCAGCGCGCCCCCCGGCGGGACTGGACAGTTCTTC. Translated: CASSAPPGGTGQFF.

The J gene is TRBJ2-7, the V gene TRBV5-1; 11 bases fit TRBD1. The V segment lost 0 bases and the J segment 1 base; nucleotides outside the gene matches: 9. This CDR3 spans 18 amino acids. Germline V CDR1 and CDR2: SGHRS, YFSETQ. CDR3 region: CASSLVPGQGVLSYEQYF. Written as DNA, the CDR3 is TGCGCCAGCAGCTTGGTACCGGGACAGGGGGTATTATCCTACGAGCAGTACTTC.

J is TRBJ1-2 and V is TRBV5-1; D remains unclear. The CDR3 runs to 14 residues. Germline V gives CDR1 SGHRS, CDR2 YFSETQ. The V end was cut by 5 bases, the J end by 9 bases, with 20 bases between. CDR3 nucleotides: TGCGCCAGCAGTTTTTCACCCGGACCCCAACGCTACACCTTC. Translating gives CASSFSPGPQRYTF. The full variable domain, its missing parts supplied by reference TRBV5-1 and TRBJ1-2, is KAGVTQTPRYLIKTRGQQVTLSCSPISGHRSVSWYQQTPGQGLQFLFEYFSETQRNKGNFPGRFSGRQFSNSRSEMNVSTLELGDSALYLCASSFSPGPQRYTFGSGTRLTVV.

This clonotype appeared a few times. The chain joins TRBV6-1 to TRBJ2-3; D gene ambiguous. CDR1 is MNHNS and CDR2 is SASEGT in the germline V gene. V was shortened by 0 bases and J by 4 bases, with 8 bases between the two germline ends. CDR3 length: 14 residues. For the CDR3, the DNA is TGTGCCAGCAGTGAAGCCCACGGAGCAGATACGCAGTATTTT. It translates to CASSEAHGADTQYF.

This clonotype has a handful of counts. This rearrangement joins TRBV12-3 or TRBV12-4 to TRBJ1-4; D is perhaps TRBD1 (6 bases). Trimming pared 1 base from V and 8 bases from J, leaving 14 bases between. The CDR3 spans 15 residues. CDR3 loop: CASSLVSFTGEKLFF. CDR3 bases: TGTGCCAGCAGTTTAGTTTCTTTTACAGGGGAAAAACTGTTTTTT.

Note on this clonotype: Germline is not matched at one junction end, which may reflect a read error. This sequence joins TRBV12-3 or TRBV12-4 and TRBJ2-1, with 9 bases aligning to TRBD1. The CDR3 is 16 residues long. CDR3 residues: CASSPGPDRGDNEKFF. The CDR3 DNA sequence: TGTGCCAGCAGCCCCGGGCCGGACAGGGGTGACAATGAGAAGTTCTTC.

Only a few counts were recorded for this clonotype. The CDR3 here is CASSPKPGQGDADTQYF. The DNA of the CDR3 is TGTGCCAGCAGCCCAAAGCCGGGACAGGGGGACGCAGATACGCAGTATTTT. V usage is TRBV6-2 or TRBV6-3 and J usage is TRBJ2-3; the match to TRBD1 covers 11 bases. V was clipped by 6 bases and J by 4 bases; unmatched bases: 12. The CDR3 runs to 17 residues. Germline CDR1 MNHEY, CDR2 SVGEGT.

The J gene is TRBJ2-7, the V gene TRBV7-2; 9 bases are a match to TRBD2. This CDR3 is built from 16 residues. Germline lookup yields CDR1 SGHTA and CDR2 FQGNSA. Trimming removed 1 base from V and 2 bases from J; junction bases left unmatched: 6. This CDR3 is CASSLVDGGGAYEQYF. For the CDR3, the DNA is TGTGCCAGCAGCTTAGTAGACGGCGGGGGGGCCTACGAGCAGTACTTC. The complete variable domain, with remaining parts taken from reference TRBV7-2 and TRBJ2-7, reads GAGVSQSPSNKVTEKGKDVELRCDPISGHTALYWYRQSLGQGLEFLIYFQGNSAPDKSGLPSDRFSAERTGGSVSTLTIQRTQQEDSAVYLCASSLVDGGGAYEQYFGPGTRLTVT.

V and J are TRBV20-1 and TRBJ1-6; 8 bases agree with TRBD1. V shed 3 bases, J shed 7 bases, and the junction held 11 bases outside the gene matches. CDR3 length equals 16 residues. From germline, CDR1 is DFQATT and CDR2 SNEGSKA (reference sequence). The CDR3 sequence is CSASSRQGARNSPLHF. The CDR3 DNA reads TGCAGTGCTAGCAGCCGGCAGGGGGCAAGGAATTCACCCCTCCACTTT.